This TCR beta chain was captured in a study of blood T cell repertoires in COVID-19. Study-wide background: Acute-phase and convalescent COVID-19 samples originated in the United States, Italy and Spain.

This clone has ten or more counts. The protocol was immunoSEQ multiplex PCR, while the TCRdb copy is restricted to in-frame clones and leaves out a portion. The data show about 400,000 clones, roughly 88% seen once. Participant ages covered about 18 to 89 years across about 25 US areas. The sequencing input was PBMCs or T cells enriched from blood (not recorded which). The source of this sequence is a woman aged 40 to 49 with acute COVID-19.

The CDR3 coding sequence is TGTGCCAGCAGTGCAGGGCGTAACGAGGGCAATCAGCCCCAGCATTTT. It translates to CASSAGRNEGNQPQHF. This sequence joins TRBV2 and TRBJ1-5; perhaps TRBD1 as D (5 bases). Germline CDR1 SNHLY, CDR2 FYNNEI. V lost 4 bases and J lost 2, with 15 bases in between. There are 16 residues in the CDR3.